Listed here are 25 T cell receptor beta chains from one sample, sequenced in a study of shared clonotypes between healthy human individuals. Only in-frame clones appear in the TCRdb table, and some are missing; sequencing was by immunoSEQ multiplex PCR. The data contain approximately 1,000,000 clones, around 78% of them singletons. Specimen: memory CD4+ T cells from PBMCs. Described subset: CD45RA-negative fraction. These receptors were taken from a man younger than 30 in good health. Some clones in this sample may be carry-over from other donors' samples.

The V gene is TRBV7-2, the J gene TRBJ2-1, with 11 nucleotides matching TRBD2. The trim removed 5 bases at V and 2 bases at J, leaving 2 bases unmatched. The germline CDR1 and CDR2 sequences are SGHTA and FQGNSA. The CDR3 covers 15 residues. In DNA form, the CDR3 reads TGTGCCAGCAGCCCGACTAGCGGGACCTACAATGAGCAGTTCTTC. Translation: CASSPTSGTYNEQFF.

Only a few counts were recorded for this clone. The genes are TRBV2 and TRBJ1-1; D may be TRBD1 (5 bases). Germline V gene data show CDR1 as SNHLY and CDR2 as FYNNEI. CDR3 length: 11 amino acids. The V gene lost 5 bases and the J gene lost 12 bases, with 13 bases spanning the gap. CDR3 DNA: TGTGCCAGCAGTCAAGGGGTAACCCCTTTCTTT. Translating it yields CASSQGVTPFF.

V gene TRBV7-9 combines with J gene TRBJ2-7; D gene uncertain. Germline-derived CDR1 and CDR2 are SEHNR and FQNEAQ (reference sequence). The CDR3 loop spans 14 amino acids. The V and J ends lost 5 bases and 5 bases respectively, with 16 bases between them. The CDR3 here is CASSRLLGLHEQYF. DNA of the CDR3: TGTGCCAGCAGCCGACTTCTGGGGTTACACGAGCAGTACTTC.

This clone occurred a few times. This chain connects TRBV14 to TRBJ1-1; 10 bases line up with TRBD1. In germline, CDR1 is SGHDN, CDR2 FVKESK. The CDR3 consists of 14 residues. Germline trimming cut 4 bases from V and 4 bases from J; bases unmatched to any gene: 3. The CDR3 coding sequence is TGTGCCAGCAGCCTATGGACAGGGGGCACTGAAGCTTTCTTT. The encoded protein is CASSLWTGGTEAFF.

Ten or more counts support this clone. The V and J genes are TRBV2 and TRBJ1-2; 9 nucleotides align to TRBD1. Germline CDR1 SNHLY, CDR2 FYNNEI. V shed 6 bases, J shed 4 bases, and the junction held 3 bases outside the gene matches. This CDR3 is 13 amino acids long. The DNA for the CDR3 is TGTGCCAGCAGGGACAGGGGAGGCTATGGCTACACCTTC. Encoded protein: CASRDRGGYGYTF. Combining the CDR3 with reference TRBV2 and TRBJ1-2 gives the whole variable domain EPEVTQTPSHQVTQMGQEVILRCVPISNHLYFYWYRQILGQKVEFLVSFYNNEISEKSEIFDDQFSVERPDGSNFTLKIRSTKLEDSAMYFCASRDRGGYGYTFGSGTRLTVV.

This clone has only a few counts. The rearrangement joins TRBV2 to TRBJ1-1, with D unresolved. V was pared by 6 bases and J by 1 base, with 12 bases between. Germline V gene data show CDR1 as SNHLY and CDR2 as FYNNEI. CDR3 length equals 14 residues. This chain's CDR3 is CASRRHGKNTEAFF. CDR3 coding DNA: TGTGCCAGCAGAAGGCACGGCAAGAACACTGAAGCTTTCTTT.

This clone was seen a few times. The CDR3 loop reads CASTFISDSYGYTF. The CDR3 region has the DNA TGTGCCAGCACCTTTATCTCGGACTCTTATGGCTACACCTTC. The rearrangement joins TRBV2 to TRBJ1-2; D not resolved. V gave up 7 bases and J gave up 5 bases, with 17 bases separating them. Germline V gene sequence: CDR1 SNHLY, CDR2 FYNNEI. CDR3 length: 14 amino acids. Supplemented by reference TRBV2 and TRBJ1-2, the full variable domain reads EPEVTQTPSHQVTQMGQEVILRCVPISNHLYFYWYRQILGQKVEFLVSFYNNEISEKSEIFDDQFSVERPDGSNFTLKIRSTKLEDSAMYFCASTFISDSYGYTFGSGTRLTVV.

CDR3 in amino acids: CAIMGGQGTEAFF. CDR3 DNA sequence: TGTGCCATCATGGGCGGGCAGGGCACTGAAGCTTTCTTT. The gene calls are TRBV10-3 and TRBJ1-1; tentative D call: TRBD1 (5 bases). Trimming took off 7 bases at V and 4 bases at J, with 13 bases between the two ends. Germline V gene data show CDR1 as ENHRY and CDR2 as SYGVKD. This CDR3 is built from 13 residues.

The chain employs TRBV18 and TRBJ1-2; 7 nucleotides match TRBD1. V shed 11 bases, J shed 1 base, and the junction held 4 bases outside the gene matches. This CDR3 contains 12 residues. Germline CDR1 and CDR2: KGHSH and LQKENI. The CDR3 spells CAGQESNYGYTF. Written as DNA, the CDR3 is TGTGCCGGACAGGAGAGTAACTATGGCTACACCTTC.

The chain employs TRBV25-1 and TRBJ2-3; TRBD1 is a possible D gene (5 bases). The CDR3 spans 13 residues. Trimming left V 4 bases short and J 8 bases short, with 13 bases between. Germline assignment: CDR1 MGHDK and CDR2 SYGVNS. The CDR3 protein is CASSVSGFLTQYF. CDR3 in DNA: TGTGCCAGCAGTGTGTCAGGGTTCCTTACGCAGTATTTT.

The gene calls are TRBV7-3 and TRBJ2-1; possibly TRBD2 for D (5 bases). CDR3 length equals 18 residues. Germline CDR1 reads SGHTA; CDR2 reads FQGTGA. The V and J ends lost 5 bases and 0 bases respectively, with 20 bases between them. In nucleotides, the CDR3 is TGTGCCAGCAGCCTCATGGGCGGAGGTGCGAGCTCCTACAATGAGCAGTTCTTC. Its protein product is CASSLMGGGASSYNEQFF.

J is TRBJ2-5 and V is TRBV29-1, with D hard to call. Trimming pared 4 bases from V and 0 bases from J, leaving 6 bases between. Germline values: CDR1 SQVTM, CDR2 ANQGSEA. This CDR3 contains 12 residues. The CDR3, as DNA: TGCAGCGTTGTCGGACACCAAGAGACCCAGTACTTC. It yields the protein CSVVGHQETQYF.

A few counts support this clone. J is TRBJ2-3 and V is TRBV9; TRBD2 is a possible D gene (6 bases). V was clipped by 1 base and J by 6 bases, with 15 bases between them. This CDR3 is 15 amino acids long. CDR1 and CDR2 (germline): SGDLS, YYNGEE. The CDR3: CASSVSSGGLDTQYF. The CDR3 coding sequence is TGTGCCAGCAGCGTAAGTAGCGGAGGGTTGGATACGCAGTATTTT. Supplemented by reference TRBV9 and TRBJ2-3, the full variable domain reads DSGVTQTPKHLITATGQRVTLRCSPRSGDLSVYWYQQSLDQGLQFLIQYYNGEERAKGNILERFSAQQFPDLHSELNLSSLELGDSALYFCASSVSSGGLDTQYFGPGTRLTVL.

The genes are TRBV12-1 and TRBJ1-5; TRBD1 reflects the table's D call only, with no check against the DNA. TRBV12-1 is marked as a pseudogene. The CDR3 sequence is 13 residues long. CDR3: CASSFGQPQPQHF. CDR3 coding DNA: TGTGCCAGCAGCTTTGGACAGCCTCAGCCCCAGCATTTT.

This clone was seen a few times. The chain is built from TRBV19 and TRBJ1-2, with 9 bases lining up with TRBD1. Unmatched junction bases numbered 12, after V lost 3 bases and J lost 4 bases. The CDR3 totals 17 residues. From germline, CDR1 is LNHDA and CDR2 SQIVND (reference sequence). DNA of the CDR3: TGTGCCAGTAGTATTGAGTCGGGACAGGGAACCTTCTATGGCTACACCTTC. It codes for CASSIESGQGTFYGYTF.

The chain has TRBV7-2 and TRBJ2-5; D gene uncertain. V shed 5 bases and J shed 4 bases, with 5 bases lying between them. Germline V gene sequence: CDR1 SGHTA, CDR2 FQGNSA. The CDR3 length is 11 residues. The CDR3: CASSRTETQYF. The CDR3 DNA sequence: TGTGCCAGCAGCCGTACAGAGACCCAGTACTTC.

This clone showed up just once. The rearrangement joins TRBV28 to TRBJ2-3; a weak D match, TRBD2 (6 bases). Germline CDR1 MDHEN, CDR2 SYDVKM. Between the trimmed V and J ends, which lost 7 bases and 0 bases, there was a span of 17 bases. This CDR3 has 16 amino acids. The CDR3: CASIPAGVLSTDTQYF. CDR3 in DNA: TGTGCCAGCATACCAGCGGGCGTCCTTAGCACAGATACGCAGTATTTT.

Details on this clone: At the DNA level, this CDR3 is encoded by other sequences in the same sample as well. This chain's CDR3 is CASSPSDEQFF. For the CDR3, the DNA is TGTGCCAGCTCACCAAGTGATGAGCAGTTCTTC. The rearrangement links TRBV18 to TRBJ2-1, with D hard to call. The CDR3 is 11 amino acids. Germline CDR1 is KGHSH and CDR2 is LQKENI. Trimming removed 2 bases at V and 8 bases at J, with 4 bases between.

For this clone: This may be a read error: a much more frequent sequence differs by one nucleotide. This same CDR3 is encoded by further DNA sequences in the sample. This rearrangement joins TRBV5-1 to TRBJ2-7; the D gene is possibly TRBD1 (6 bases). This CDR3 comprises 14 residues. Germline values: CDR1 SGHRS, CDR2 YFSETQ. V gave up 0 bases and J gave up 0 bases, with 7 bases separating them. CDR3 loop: CASSLVQGSYEQYF. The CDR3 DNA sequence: TGCGCCAGCAGCTTGGTACAGGGCTCCTACGAGCAGTACTTC. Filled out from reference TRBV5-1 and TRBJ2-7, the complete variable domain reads KAGVTQTPRYLIKTRGQQVTLSCSPISGHRSVSWYQQTPGQGLQFLFEYFSETQRNKGNFPGRFSGRQFSNSRSEMNVSTLELGDSALYLCASSLVQGSYEQYFGPGTRLTVT.

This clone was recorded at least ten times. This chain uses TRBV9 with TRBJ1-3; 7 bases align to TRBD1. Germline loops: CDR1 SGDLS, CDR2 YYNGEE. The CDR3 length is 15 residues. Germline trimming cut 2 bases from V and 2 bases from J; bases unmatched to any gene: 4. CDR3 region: CASSVVTGPGNTIYF. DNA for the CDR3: TGTGCCAGCAGCGTGGTGACAGGGCCTGGAAACACCATATATTTT.

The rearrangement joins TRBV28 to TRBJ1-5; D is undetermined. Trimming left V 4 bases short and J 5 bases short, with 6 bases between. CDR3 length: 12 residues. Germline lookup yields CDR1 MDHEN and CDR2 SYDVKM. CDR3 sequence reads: CASSWRDQPQHF. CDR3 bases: TGTGCCAGCAGTTGGAGGGATCAGCCCCAGCATTTT.

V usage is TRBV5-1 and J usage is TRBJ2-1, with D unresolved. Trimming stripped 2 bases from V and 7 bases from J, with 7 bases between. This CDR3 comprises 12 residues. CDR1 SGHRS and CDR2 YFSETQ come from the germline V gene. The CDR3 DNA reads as TGCGCCAGCAGCTTAATTGAAAATGAGCAGTTCTTC. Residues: CASSLIENEQFF.

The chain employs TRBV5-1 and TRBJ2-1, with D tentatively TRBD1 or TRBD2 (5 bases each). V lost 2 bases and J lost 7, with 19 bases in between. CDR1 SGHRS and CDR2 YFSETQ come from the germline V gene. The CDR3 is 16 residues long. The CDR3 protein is CASSLYPTGTENEQFF. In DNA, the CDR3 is TGCGCCAGCAGCTTATACCCCACCGGGACGGAGAATGAGCAGTTCTTC.

The CDR3 DNA is TGTGCCAGCAGTTTGGTAAAAGCGGAGGAGCAGTTCTTC. Protein product: CASSLVKAEEQFF. The rearrangement links TRBV28 to TRBJ2-1; D is perhaps TRBD2 (5 bases). The germline V gene encodes CDR1 MDHEN and CDR2 SYDVKM. The length of the CDR3 is 13 residues. V lost 3 bases and J 10 bases, leaving 13 bases between the germline ends. Full variable domain (missing parts from reference TRBV28 and TRBJ2-1): DVKVTQSSRYLVKRTGEKVFLECVQDMDHENMFWYRQDPGLGLRLIYFSYDVKMKEKGDIPEGYSVSREKKERFSLILESASTNQTSMYLCASSLVKAEEQFFGPGTRLTVL.

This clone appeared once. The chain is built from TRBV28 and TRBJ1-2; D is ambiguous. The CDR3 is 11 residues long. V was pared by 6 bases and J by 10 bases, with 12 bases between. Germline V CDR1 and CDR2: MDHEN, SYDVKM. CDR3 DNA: TGTGCCAGCAGCACCTCGTGGCCCTACACCTTC. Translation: CASSTSWPYTF.